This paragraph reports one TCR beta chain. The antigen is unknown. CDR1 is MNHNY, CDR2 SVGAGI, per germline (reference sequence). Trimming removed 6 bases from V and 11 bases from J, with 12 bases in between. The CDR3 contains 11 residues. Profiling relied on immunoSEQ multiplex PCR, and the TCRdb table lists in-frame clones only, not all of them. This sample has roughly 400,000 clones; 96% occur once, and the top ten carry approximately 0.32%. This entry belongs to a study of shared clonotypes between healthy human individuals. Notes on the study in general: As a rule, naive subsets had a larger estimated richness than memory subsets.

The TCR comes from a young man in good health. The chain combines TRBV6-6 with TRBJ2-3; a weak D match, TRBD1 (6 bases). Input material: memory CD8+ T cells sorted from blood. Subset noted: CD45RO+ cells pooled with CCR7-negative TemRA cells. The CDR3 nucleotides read TGTGCCAGCAGGGGGGCCCAGGGGCAGTATTTT. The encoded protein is CASRGAQGQYF.